The entry below describes one T cell receptor beta chain. The data stem from a study of cytomegalovirus exposure and HLA in healthy donors. The V and J ends lost 0 bases and 8 bases respectively, with 13 bases between them. The CDR3 extends over 15 amino acids. Germline-derived CDR1 and CDR2 are SNHLY and FYNNEI. A multiplex PCR was run with 60 Vbeta primers and 13 Jbeta primers. TCRdb keeps only in-frame clones here, not all; method: immunoSEQ multiplex PCR. The data hold some 150,000 clones, with about 78% observed a single time. The chain joins TRBV2 to TRBJ1-4; D is possibly TRBD1 (6 bases). Sequencing was done on a sample of PBMCs. The TCR comes from a male donor in good health and CMV-seronegative. The CDR3 region is CASSEAEQGGEKLFF. Here the CDR3 DNA reads TGTGCCAGCAGTGAAGCTGAACAGGGTGGGGAAAAACTGTTTTTT.